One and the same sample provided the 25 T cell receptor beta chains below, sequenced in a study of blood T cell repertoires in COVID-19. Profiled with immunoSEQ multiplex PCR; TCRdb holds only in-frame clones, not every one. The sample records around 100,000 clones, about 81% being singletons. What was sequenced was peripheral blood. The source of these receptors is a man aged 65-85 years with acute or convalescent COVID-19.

The CDR3 nucleotides read TGCAGCGTCGTTAGCGGGATAAGCTCCTACGAGCAGTACTTC. Encoded protein: CSVVSGISSYEQYF. This chain uses TRBV29-1 with TRBJ2-7, with TRBD2 identical over 8 bases. This CDR3 has 14 amino acids. Unmatched junction bases numbered 7, after V lost 6 bases and J lost 0 bases. Germline V lookup: CDR1 SQVTM, CDR2 ANQGSEA.

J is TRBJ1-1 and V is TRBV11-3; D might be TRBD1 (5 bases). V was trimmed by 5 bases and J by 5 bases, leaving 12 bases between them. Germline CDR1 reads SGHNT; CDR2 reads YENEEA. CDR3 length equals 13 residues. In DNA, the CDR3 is TGTGCCAGCAGCCTTCCAGGGAGGACTGAAGCTTTCTTT. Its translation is CASSLPGRTEAFF.

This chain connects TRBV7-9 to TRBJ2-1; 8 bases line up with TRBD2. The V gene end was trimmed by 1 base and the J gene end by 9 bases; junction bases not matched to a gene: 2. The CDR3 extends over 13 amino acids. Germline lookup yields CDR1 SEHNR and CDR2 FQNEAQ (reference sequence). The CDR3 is CASSLGTSTEQFF. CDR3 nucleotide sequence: TGTGCCAGCAGCTTAGGGACTAGCACTGAGCAGTTCTTC.

CDR3 bases: TGTGCCAGCAGCAAAGCGCCCAGGGGCAATCAGCCCCAGCATTTT. Protein sequence: CASSKAPRGNQPQHF. The V call is TRBV21-1, the J call TRBJ1-5; the table calls TRBD1, which could not be checked here. TRBV21-1 is annotated as a pseudogene. The CDR3 loop spans 15 amino acids.

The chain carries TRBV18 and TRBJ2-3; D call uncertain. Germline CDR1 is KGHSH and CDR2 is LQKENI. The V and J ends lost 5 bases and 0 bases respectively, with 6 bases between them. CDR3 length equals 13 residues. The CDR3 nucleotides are TGTGCCAGCTCAAAGACTAGCACAGATACGCAGTATTTT. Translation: CASSKTSTDTQYF.

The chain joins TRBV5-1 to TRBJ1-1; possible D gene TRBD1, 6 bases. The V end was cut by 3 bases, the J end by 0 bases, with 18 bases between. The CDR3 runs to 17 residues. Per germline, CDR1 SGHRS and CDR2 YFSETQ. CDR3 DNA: TGCGCCAGCAGCTCCGGAGGGGGGGTCACTATGAACACTGAAGCTTTCTTT. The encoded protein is CASSSGGGVTMNTEAFF. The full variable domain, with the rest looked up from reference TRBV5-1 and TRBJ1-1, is KAGVTQTPRYLIKTRGQQVTLSCSPISGHRSVSWYQQTPGQGLQFLFEYFSETQRNKGNFPGRFSGRQFSNSRSEMNVSTLELGDSALYLCASSSGGGVTMNTEAFFGQGTRLTVV.

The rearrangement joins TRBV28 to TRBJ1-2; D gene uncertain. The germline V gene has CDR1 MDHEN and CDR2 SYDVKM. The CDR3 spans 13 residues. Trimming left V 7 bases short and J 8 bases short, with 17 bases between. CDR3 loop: CASTPGDFWGYTF. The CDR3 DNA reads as TGTGCCAGCACCCCCGGGGATTTTTGGGGCTACACCTTC.

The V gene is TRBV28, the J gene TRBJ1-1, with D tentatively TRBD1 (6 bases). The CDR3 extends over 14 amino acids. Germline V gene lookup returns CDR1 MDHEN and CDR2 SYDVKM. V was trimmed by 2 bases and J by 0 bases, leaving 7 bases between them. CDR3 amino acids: CASSLGTLNTEAFF. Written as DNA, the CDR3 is TGTGCCAGCAGTTTAGGGACACTGAACACTGAAGCTTTCTTT.

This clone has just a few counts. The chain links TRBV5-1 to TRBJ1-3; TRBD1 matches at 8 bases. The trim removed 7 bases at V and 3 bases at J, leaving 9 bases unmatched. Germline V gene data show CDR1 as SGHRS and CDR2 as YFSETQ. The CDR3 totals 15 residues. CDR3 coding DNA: TGCGCCAGCGCGCACGGACAGGGACATGGAAACACCATATATTTT. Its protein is CASAHGQGHGNTIYF.

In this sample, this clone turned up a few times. CDR3 coding DNA: TGTGCCAGCAGCGATAGACAAGCGGCGCACTACGAGCAGTACTTC. Protein product: CASSDRQAAHYEQYF. The chain joins TRBV2 to TRBJ2-7, with D perhaps matching TRBD2 (5 bases). The ends were cut back, 6 bases at V and 3 bases at J, with 18 bases in the middle. This CDR3 has 15 amino acids. In germline, CDR1 is SNHLY, CDR2 FYNNEI. Based on the CDR3 plus reference TRBV2 and TRBJ2-7, the full variable domain is EPEVTQTPSHQVTQMGQEVILRCVPISNHLYFYWYRQILGQKVEFLVSFYNNEISEKSEIFDDQFSVERPDGSNFTLKIRSTKLEDSAMYFCASSDRQAAHYEQYFGPGTRLTVT.

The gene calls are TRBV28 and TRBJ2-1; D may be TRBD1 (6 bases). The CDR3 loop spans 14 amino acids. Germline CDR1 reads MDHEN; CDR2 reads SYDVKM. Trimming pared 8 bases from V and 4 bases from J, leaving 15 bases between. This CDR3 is CASGRTDIYNEQFF. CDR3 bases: TGTGCCAGCGGTAGGACAGATATTTACAATGAGCAGTTCTTC.

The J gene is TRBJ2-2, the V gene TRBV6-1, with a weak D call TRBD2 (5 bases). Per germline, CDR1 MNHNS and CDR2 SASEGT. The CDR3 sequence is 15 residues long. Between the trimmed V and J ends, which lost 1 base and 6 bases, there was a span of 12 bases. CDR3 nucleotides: TGTGCCAGCAGTGAAGTCAGACTATCCTCCGGGGAGCTGTTTTTT. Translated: CASSEVRLSSGELFF.

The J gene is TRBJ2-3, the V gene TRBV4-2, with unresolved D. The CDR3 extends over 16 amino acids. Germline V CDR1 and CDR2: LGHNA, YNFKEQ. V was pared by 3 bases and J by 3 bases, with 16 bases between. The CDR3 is CASSQPPPGDTDTQYF. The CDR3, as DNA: TGTGCCAGCAGCCAGCCACCTCCCGGAGATACAGATACGCAGTATTTT.

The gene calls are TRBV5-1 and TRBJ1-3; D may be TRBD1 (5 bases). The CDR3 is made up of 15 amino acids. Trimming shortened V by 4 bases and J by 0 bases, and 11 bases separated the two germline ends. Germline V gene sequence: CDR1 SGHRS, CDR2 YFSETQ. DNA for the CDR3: TGCGCCAGCAGCACGACAGCCCTCTCTGGAAACACCATATATTTT. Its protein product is CASSTTALSGNTIYF.

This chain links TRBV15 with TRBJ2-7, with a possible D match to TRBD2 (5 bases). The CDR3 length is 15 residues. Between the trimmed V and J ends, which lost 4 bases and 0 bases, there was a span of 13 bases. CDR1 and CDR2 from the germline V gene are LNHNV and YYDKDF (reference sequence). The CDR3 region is CATSTVAGFSYEQYF. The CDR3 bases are TGTGCCACCAGCACCGTGGCGGGCTTCTCCTACGAGCAGTACTTC.

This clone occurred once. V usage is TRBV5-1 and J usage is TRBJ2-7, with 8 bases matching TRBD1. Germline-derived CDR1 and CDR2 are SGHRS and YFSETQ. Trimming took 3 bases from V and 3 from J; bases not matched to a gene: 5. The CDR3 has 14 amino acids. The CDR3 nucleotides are TGCGCCAGCAGCTCGCAGGGGGCTGGCTACGAGCAGTACTTC. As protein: CASSSQGAGYEQYF.

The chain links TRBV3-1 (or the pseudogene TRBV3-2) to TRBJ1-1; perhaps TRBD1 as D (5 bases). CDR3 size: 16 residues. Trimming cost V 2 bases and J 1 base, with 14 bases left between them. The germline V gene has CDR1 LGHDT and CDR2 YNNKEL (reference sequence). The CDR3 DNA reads TGTGCCAGCAGCCAACGGCTTGGCGGGGGGAACACTGAAGCTTTCTTT. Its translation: CASSQRLGGGNTEAFF.

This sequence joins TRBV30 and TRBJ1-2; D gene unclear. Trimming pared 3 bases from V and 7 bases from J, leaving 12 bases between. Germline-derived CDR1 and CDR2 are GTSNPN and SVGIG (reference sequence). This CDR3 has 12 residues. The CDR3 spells CAWSRDWRGYTF. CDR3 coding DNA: TGTGCCTGGAGCCGGGATTGGCGTGGCTACACCTTC.

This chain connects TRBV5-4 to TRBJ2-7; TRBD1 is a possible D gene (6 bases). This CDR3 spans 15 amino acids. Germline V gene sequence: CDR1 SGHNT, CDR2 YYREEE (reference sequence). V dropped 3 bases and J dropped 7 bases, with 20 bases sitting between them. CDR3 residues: CASSYVIQGSGEQYF. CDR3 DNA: TGTGCCAGCAGCTATGTAATACAGGGTTCGGGGGAGCAGTACTTC.

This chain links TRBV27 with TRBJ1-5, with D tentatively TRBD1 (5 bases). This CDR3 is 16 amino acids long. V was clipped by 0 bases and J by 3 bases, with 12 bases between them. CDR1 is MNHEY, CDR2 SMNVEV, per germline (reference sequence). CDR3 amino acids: CASSLSFRELNQPQHF. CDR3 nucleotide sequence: TGTGCCAGCAGTTTATCGTTCAGGGAACTCAATCAGCCCCAGCATTTT.

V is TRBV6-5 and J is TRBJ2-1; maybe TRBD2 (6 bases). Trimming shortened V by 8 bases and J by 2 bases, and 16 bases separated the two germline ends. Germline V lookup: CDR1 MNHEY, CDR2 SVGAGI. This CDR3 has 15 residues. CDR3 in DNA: TGTGCCAGCCAGCCCGGGAGTGACCCCTACAATGAGCAGTTCTTC. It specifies CASQPGSDPYNEQFF.

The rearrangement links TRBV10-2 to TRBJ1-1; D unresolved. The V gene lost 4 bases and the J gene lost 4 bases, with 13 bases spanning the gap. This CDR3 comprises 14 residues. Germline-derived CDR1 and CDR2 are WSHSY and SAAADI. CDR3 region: CASSVFRMATEAFF. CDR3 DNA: TGCGCCAGCAGTGTGTTCAGGATGGCCACTGAAGCTTTCTTT.

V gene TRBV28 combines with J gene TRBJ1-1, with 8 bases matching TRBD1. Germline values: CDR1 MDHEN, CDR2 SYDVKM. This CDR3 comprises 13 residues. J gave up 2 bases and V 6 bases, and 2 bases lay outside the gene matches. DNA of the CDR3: TGTGCCAGCAGCGGACAGGGAAACACTGAAGCTTTCTTT. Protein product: CASSGQGNTEAFF.

This chain's CDR3 is CASSFLASGRSTDTQYF. The CDR3 coding sequence is TGTGCCAGCAGCTTTCTGGCTAGCGGGAGAAGCACAGATACGCAGTATTTT. The chain has TRBV5-4 and TRBJ2-3; 10 nucleotides agree with TRBD2. The CDR3 is 17 residues long. Germline V gene data show CDR1 as SGHNT and CDR2 as YYREEE (reference sequence). Losses at the gene ends were 2 bases for V and 0 bases for J; bases not matched to a gene: 6.

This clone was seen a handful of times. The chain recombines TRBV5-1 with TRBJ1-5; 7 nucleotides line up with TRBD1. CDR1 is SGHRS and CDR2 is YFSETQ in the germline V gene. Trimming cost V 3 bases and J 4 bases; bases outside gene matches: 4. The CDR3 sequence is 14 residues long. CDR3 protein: CASSSGQENQPQHF. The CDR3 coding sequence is TGCGCCAGCAGCTCCGGACAGGAGAATCAGCCCCAGCATTTT.